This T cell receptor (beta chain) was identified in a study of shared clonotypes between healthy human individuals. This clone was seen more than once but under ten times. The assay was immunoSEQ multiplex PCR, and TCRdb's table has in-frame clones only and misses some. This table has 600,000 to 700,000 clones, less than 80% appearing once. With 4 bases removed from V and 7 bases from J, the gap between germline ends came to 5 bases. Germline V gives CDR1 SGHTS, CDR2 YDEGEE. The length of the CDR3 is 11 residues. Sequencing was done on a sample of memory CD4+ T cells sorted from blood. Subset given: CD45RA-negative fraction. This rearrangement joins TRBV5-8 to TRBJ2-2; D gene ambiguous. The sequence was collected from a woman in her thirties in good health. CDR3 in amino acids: CASSIYGELFF. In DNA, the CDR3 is TGTGCCAGCAGCATTTACGGGGAGCTGTTTTTT.